This paragraph reports one T cell receptor beta chain. These data belong to a study of blood T cell repertoires in COVID-19. TCRdb keeps only in-frame clones here, not all; method: immunoSEQ multiplex PCR. The data contain about 84,000 clones, 83% of them seen just once; the ten biggest clones take up about 29%. The sequenced material came from peripheral blood. The sequence derives from a woman of 80 years or more with acute or convalescent COVID-19.

The CDR3 loop is CASRGSLEQYF. CDR3 nucleotide sequence: TGTGCCTCCCGCGGGAGCCTCGAGCAGTACTTC. The rearrangement joins TRBV28 to TRBJ2-7, with 7 bases fitting TRBD2. Trimming at V came to 11 bases and at J to 6 bases, leaving 7 bases not matched to a gene. CDR3 length equals 11 residues. The germline gives CDR1 MDHEN, CDR2 SYDVKM.